This note documents a single TCR beta chain sequence. The entry originates in a study of T cells after somatic rescue of genetic block. Here immunoSEQ multiplex PCR was the method, and the copy in TCRdb shows in-frame clones only, minus some. The repertoire holds tens of thousands of clones, with approximately 96% as singletons. Germline V gives CDR1 ENHRY, CDR2 SYGVKD. This CDR3 contains 15 residues. V lost 0 bases and J 1 base, leaving 9 bases between the germline ends. The source of this sequence is a child in the first two years of life. The chain recombines TRBV10-3 with TRBJ1-2, with D possibly being TRBD1 (6 bases). The sequencing sample was made of peripheral blood mononuclear cells (PBMCs). CDR3 nucleotides: TGTGCCATCAGTGAGTCCCAGGGGAATAACTATGGCTACACCTTC. Residues: CAISESQGNNYGYTF.